Shown below are 12 T cell receptor beta chains from a single sample sequenced in a study of blood T cell repertoires in COVID-19. The method was immunoSEQ multiplex PCR; TCRdb's version includes in-frame clones alone and lacks a portion of them. The data hold about 260,000 clones, with roughly four fifths observed a single time. Material for sequencing was peripheral blood. These receptors were collected from a woman in her fifties or sixties who had recovered from COVID-19.

This chain links TRBV19 with TRBJ1-5; the match to TRBD1 covers 7 bases. V shed 6 bases and J 5 bases; nucleotides not matched to a gene: 13. Germline CDR1 reads LNHDA; CDR2 reads SQIVND (reference sequence). The CDR3 runs to 16 residues. CDR3 sequence: CASRAQGDVGHQPQHF. The CDR3, as DNA: TGTGCCAGTAGAGCTCAGGGGGACGTCGGGCATCAGCCCCAGCATTTT.

There are a few counts of this clone. Other nucleotide sequences from this sample produce the same CDR3. V usage is TRBV11-3 and J usage is TRBJ2-3, with D perhaps matching TRBD2 (6 bases). The CDR3 spans 13 residues. Trimming took 5 bases from V and 3 from J, leaving 9 bases between them. The germline CDR1 and CDR2 sequences are SGHNT and YENEEA. The CDR3 DNA reads TGTGCCAGCAGCCGACGGGGGACAGATACGCAGTATTTT. This sequence encodes CASSRRGTDTQYF.

The V call is TRBV11-2, the J call TRBJ1-5; tentative D call: TRBD1 (5 bases). This CDR3 is built from 15 residues. Germline assignment: CDR1 SGHAT and CDR2 FQNNGV. The ends were cut back, 2 bases at V and 6 bases at J, with 14 bases in the middle. The CDR3 here is CASSLSGQGGQPQHF. In DNA form, the CDR3 reads TGTGCCAGCAGCTTATCAGGGCAGGGCGGTCAGCCCCAGCATTTT.

The genes are TRBV4-2 and TRBJ2-3; D call uncertain. The CDR3 consists of 15 residues. CDR1 and CDR2 from the germline V gene are LGHNA and YNFKEQ. V was clipped by 0 bases and J by 4 bases, with 11 bases between them. The DNA for the CDR3 is TGTGCCAGCAGCCAAGATCGGGTTCCCTCAGATACGCAGTATTTT. This codes for CASSQDRVPSDTQYF.

The CDR3 here is CASSPTGAYNLNTEAFF. Written as DNA, the CDR3 is TGTGCCAGCAGTCCGACAGGGGCGTACAATCTGAACACTGAAGCTTTCTTT. V is TRBV28 and J is TRBJ1-1; 8 bases agree with TRBD1. Per the germline V gene, CDR1 is MDHEN and CDR2 is SYDVKM. Trimming removed 5 bases from V and 0 bases from J; junction bases left unmatched: 11. CDR3 size: 17 residues.

The chain uses TRBV10-3 and TRBJ1-3; D unclear. The germline CDR1 and CDR2 sequences are ENHRY and SYGVKD. Deletions cut 3 bases from V and 1 base from J, with 13 bases between. The CDR3 spans 16 residues. The CDR3 DNA reads as TGTGCCATCAGTGATCAAGGGAGAAGTTCTGGAAACACCATATATTTT. It specifies CAISDQGRSSGNTIYF.

The chain couples TRBV4-3 to TRBJ2-2; 8 bases align to TRBD1. Germline lookup yields CDR1 LGHNA and CDR2 YSLEER. This CDR3 region has 15 residues. J was trimmed by 6 bases and V by 4 bases; bases with no gene match: 7. The CDR3 DNA reads TGCGCCAGCAGCCGGACAGGGCAAGGGGCCGGGGAGCTGTTTTTT. Translating gives CASSRTGQGAGELFF.

This sequence joins TRBV6-2 or TRBV6-3 and TRBJ2-1; 16 bases map to TRBD2. This CDR3 comprises 15 residues. Looked up from germline, CDR1 is MNHEY and CDR2 is SVGEGT. V shed 2 bases, J shed 15 bases, and the junction held 7 bases outside the gene matches. The CDR3 reads CASSYHGTSGRALFF. CDR3 coding DNA: TGTGCCAGCAGTTACCACGGGACTAGCGGGAGGGCCTTGTTCTTC.

The rearrangement joins TRBV19 to TRBJ2-7, with 11 bases aligning to TRBD2. This CDR3 has 16 amino acids. The germline gives CDR1 LNHDA, CDR2 SQIVND (reference sequence). Trimming removed 6 bases from V and 4 bases from J; junction bases left unmatched: 11. The CDR3: CASSETFSGGAYEQYF. For the CDR3, the DNA is TGTGCCAGTAGCGAAACCTTTAGCGGGGGGGCTTACGAGCAGTACTTC. The full variable domain, in which reference TRBV19 and TRBJ2-7 provide the parts outside the CDR3, is DGGITQSPKYLFRKEGQNVTLSCEQNLNHDAMYWYRQDPGQGLRLIYYSQIVNDFQKGDIAEGYSVSREKKESFPLTVTSAQKNPTAFYLCASSETFSGGAYEQYFGPGTRLTVT.

The genes are TRBV7-2 and TRBJ1-2, with D possibly TRBD1 on 6 matching bases. Trimming cost V 1 base and J 8 bases, with 11 bases left between them. Germline-derived CDR1 and CDR2 are SGHTA and FQGNSA. There are 13 residues in the CDR3. The CDR3 here is CASSLGLQGGYTF. CDR3 DNA sequence: TGTGCCAGCAGCTTAGGATTACAGGGAGGCTACACCTTC.

The J gene is TRBJ2-7, the V gene TRBV27; the D gene is possibly TRBD1 (6 bases). CDR3 length: 13 amino acids. Germline V gene sequence: CDR1 MNHEY, CDR2 SMNVEV (reference sequence). V was shortened by 3 bases and J by 2 bases, with 8 bases between the two germline ends. The CDR3 sequence is CASSLRGTYEQYF. The CDR3 DNA sequence: TGTGCCAGCAGTTTGAGGGGGACCTACGAGCAGTACTTC.

J is TRBJ2-1 and V is TRBV5-1; tentatively, D is TRBD2 (5 bases). Germline CDR1 is SGHRS and CDR2 is YFSETQ. There are 15 residues in the CDR3. Trimming shortened V by 4 bases and J by 0 bases, and 11 bases separated the two germline ends. CDR3 nucleotides: TGCGCCAGCAGCCTGTCCGGGGACTCCTACAATGAGCAGTTCTTC. This encodes CASSLSGDSYNEQFF.